Listed below are T cell receptor beta chains from one sample, sequenced in a study of T cells after yellow fever vaccination. TCRdb fed the 5' RACE reads into MiXCR, producing one record per CDR3 protein. The sample yields some 600,000 distinct CDR3 sequences, about a sixth seen once. This sample comprised PBMCs, obtained about 5 days after the first yellow fever vaccination. The receptors come from a young man who received the YFV17D yellow fever vaccine. Each CDR3 is given with its conserved first and last residue. The D gene is left open where the match is weak. Clone size is given for some rows only: seen once, a few or many times, or a class if the clone is expanded.

v_call	d_call	j_call	clone_size	cdr3_nt	cdr3_aa
TRBV6-5	TRBD2	TRBJ2-1	few	TGTGCCAGCAGTTACAAGGGGTATGGGCGACTAGCGGGGGGGATGCAGTTCTTC	CASSYKGYGRLAGGMQFF
TRBV7-2	NA	TRBJ1-1	few	TGTGCCAGCAGCGCTGGACCTCTCCGCGCTGAAGCTTTCTTT	CASSAGPLRAEAFF
TRBV7-3	NA	TRBJ2-7	few	TGTGCCAGCAGCCCGTCCGGGAGCTCCTACGAGCAGTACTTC	CASSPSGSSYEQYF
TRBV13	NA	TRBJ2-3	NA	TGTGCCAGCAGCTTAATGGGGGCGCGGGGCACAGATACGCAGTATTTT	CASSLMGARGTDTQYF
TRBV2	NA	TRBJ1-4	few	TGTGCCAGCAGTGACCTTCTGGGGGCGTCGAATGAAAAACTGTTTTTT	CASSDLLGASNEKLFF
TRBV28	NA	TRBJ2-5	few	TGTGCCAGCAGTTCCTCGCTTTTGGAGACCCAGTACTTC	CASSSSLLETQYF
TRBV4-1	NA	TRBJ1-1	NA	TGCGCCAGCAGCCAAGGCCCGGGGAAGAACACTGAAGCTTTCTTT	CASSQGPGKNTEAFF
TRBV9	TRBD1	TRBJ1-2	NA	TGTGCCAGCAGCAACCGGGACAGGGGGCTACATGGCTACACCTTC	CASSNRDRGLHGYTF
TRBV29-1	NA	TRBJ2-1	few	TGCAGCGTTAAGCCCGCCTCCTACAATGAGCAGTTCTTC	CSVKPASYNEQFF
TRBV29-1	TRBD1	TRBJ1-1	few	TGCAGCGGGCGGACAGGGGGCTGGAACACTGAAGCTTTCTTT	CSGRTGGWNTEAFF
TRBV4-3	NA	TRBJ2-1	NA	TGCGCCAGCAGCAATATAATAAGGATGACCTACAATGAGCAGTTCTTC	CASSNIIRMTYNEQFF
TRBV4-1	TRBD2	TRBJ2-1	few	TGCGCCAGCAGCCAAAGCCACGGGGGGGCTAAGCAGTTCTTC	CASSQSHGGAKQFF
TRBV7-3	NA	TRBJ2-5	few	TGTGCCAGCAGCCCAGGCACAGGCGGGACCCAGTACTTC	CASSPGTGGTQYF
TRBV4-1	NA	TRBJ2-5	few	TGCGCCAGCAGCCAAGCCTTAGTAGAAGAGACCCAGTACTTC	CASSQALVEETQYF
TRBV6-2/TRBV6-3	NA	TRBJ2-5	few	TGTGCCAGCAGCTTGAACATCCGGGGCCTGGCAGAGACCCAGTACTTC	CASSLNIRGLAETQYF
TRBV18	NA	TRBJ1-1	NA	TGTGCCAGCTCACCAACGGTCGACCTGCAAGCTTTCTTT	CASSPTVDLQAFF
TRBV6-1	NA	TRBJ1-2	NA	TGTGCCAGCTACCAATATAGCGGTCGGGAGCAGGGTGCCTATGGCTACACCTTC	CASYQYSGREQGAYGYTF
TRBV21-1	NA	TRBJ1-6	NA	TGTGCCAGCAGCAAAGAGGGGGGGCAGAGGTTGAATTCACCCCTCCACTTT	CASSKEGGQRLNSPLHF
TRBV21-1	NA	TRBJ1-2	NA	TGTGCCAGCAGCAAGGAGGAACAGGGGCATGGCTACACCTTC	CASSKEEQGHGYTF
TRBV24-1	NA	TRBJ1-1	few	TGTGCCACCAGTGACGGGACTATAGCTTTCTTT	CATSDGTIAFF
TRBV4-3	TRBD1	TRBJ1-2	few	TGCGCCAGCAGCCAAGGCAGGGGGTGGAACTATGGCTACACCTTC	CASSQGRGWNYGYTF
TRBV12-3/TRBV12-4	TRBD2	TRBJ2-1	many	TGTGCCAGCAGCCAAGCGGGTCTAGCGGGATATGGGCAGTTCTTC	CASSQAGLAGYGQFF
TRBV7-2	NA	TRBJ2-1	few	TGTGCCAGCAGCTTAGGCGGGCCTGTAACAGGATTCTTC	CASSLGGPVTGFF
TRBV7-6	NA	TRBJ1-2	NA	TGTGCCAGCAGCTCCCCGGGGGGAGGAGGCTACACCTTC	CASSSPGGGGYTF
TRBV7-9	TRBD1	TRBJ1-2	few	TGTGCCAGCAGCGGCCGGACAGGGGGAGTTAACTATGGCTACACCTTC	CASSGRTGGVNYGYTF
TRBV20-1	NA	TRBJ2-1	many	TGCAGTGCTAGTGAGTCGGCGGCCGATGAGCAGTTCTTC	CSASESAADEQFF
TRBV6-2/TRBV6-3	NA	TRBJ2-3	few	TGTGCCAGCAACCGAGACTACAACACAGATACGCAGTATTTT	CASNRDYNTDTQYF
TRBV6-4	NA	TRBJ2-2	few	TGTGCCAGCAGTGCACAGGGCGCCGGGGAGCTGTTTTTT	CASSAQGAGELFF
TRBV5-8	TRBD2	TRBJ2-3	few	TGTGCCAGCAGCTCTGGCTGGACTAGCGGCGGCACAGATACGCAGTATTTT	CASSSGWTSGGTDTQYF
TRBV14	NA	TRBJ1-2	NA	TGTGCCAGCAGCCAAGCGGGGAAGTTCTATGGCTACACCTTC	CASSQAGKFYGYTF
TRBV12-3/TRBV12-4	TRBD2	TRBJ2-2	NA	TGTGCCAGCAGCCGCGGACTAGCGGACTACACCGGGGAGCTGTTTTTT	CASSRGLADYTGELFF
TRBV5-1	NA	TRBJ1-1	NA	TGCGCCAGCAGCTTGGCCCCCGGGACTGACTCTGAAGCTTTCTTT	CASSLAPGTDSEAFF
TRBV9	TRBD2	TRBJ2-5	NA	TGTGCCAGCAGCTACCGGGGTAGCGGGGGAGAGACCCAGTACTTC	CASSYRGSGGETQYF
TRBV18	TRBD1	TRBJ2-7	NA	TGTGCCAGCTCACCACCGTCGGGACAGGGAAAGATCGGCGAGCAGTACTTC	CASSPPSGQGKIGEQYF
TRBV2	NA	TRBJ2-5	few	TGTGCCAGCAATCCCGATGGGCAAGAGACCCAGTACTTC	CASNPDGQETQYF
TRBV28	NA	TRBJ1-1	NA	TGTGCCAGCACTCACCGGCTTCGGGACATCATGAACACTGAAGCTTTCTTT	CASTHRLRDIMNTEAFF
TRBV12-5	TRBD2	TRBJ2-5	few	TGTGCTAGTGGTTTCCCCCTTATGGCGGGGGGCCGTGCGACCCAGTACTTC	CASGFPLMAGGRATQYF
TRBV6-5	NA	TRBJ2-6	few	TGTGCCAGCAGTTTTGCTCGACAGGCGGGGAGCTCTGGGGCCAACGTCCTGACTTTC	CASSFARQAGSSGANVLTF
TRBV2	NA	TRBJ2-3	few	TGTGCCAGCAGTGCCCTAGCGAGTATTGCAGATACGCAGTATTTT	CASSALASIADTQYF
TRBV7-9	TRBD1	TRBJ1-6	NA	TGTGCCAGCAGCTTAGGACAGGGTATGGATTCACCCCTCCACTTT	CASSLGQGMDSPLHF
TRBV3-1	TRBD1	TRBJ1-5	many	TGTGCCAGCAGCTGGGGACAGGGGGCGAGGCAGCCCCAGCATTTT	CASSWGQGARQPQHF
TRBV6-1	TRBD1	TRBJ1-1	NA	TGTGCCAGCAGAAGACAGGGGGAAAAAAACACTGAAGCTTTCTTT	CASRRQGEKNTEAFF
TRBV7-8	TRBD1	TRBJ1-5	few	TGTGCCAGCAGCCTACTGACAGGGAACAATCAGCCCCAGCATTTT	CASSLLTGNNQPQHF
TRBV6-1	NA	TRBJ2-2	NA	TGTGCCAGCAGTGCCGGGGGCCCGAACACCGGGGAGCTGTTTTTT	CASSAGGPNTGELFF
TRBV6-1	TRBD2	TRBJ2-3	few	TGTGCCAGCAGATGGACTAGCGGGGCTAGCACAGATACGCAGTATTTT	CASRWTSGASTDTQYF
TRBV20-1	NA	TRBJ1-5	few	TGCAGTGCTAGGGACATGAGCAATCAGCCCCAGCATTTT	CSARDMSNQPQHF
TRBV7-9	TRBD1	TRBJ1-2	many	TGTGCCAGCAGCTTCGAGGGGGCGGAAGGCTACACCTTC	CASSFEGAEGYTF
TRBV5-8	NA	TRBJ1-6	few	TGTGCCAGCAGACTGGACAGCTCCTATAATTCACCCCTCCACTTT	CASRLDSSYNSPLHF
TRBV6-5	NA	TRBJ1-1	NA	TGTGCCAGCAGTTACTCGAAGGCGATGAACACTGAAGCTTTCTTT	CASSYSKAMNTEAFF
TRBV11-2	NA	TRBJ2-7	few	TGTGCCAGCAGCTCCTCCGGGACACTTCACTACGAGCAGTACTTC	CASSSSGTLHYEQYF
TRBV5-1	TRBD1	TRBJ2-7	many	TGCGCCAGCAGCCCCCGGGACAGGGGACACGAGCAGTACTTC	CASSPRDRGHEQYF
TRBV3-1	NA	TRBJ1-4	NA	TGTGCCAGCAGTCGTTGGACGTATGATGAAAAACTGTTTTTT	CASSRWTYDEKLFF
TRBV3-1	TRBD1	TRBJ1-1	many	TGTGCCAGCAGCCATACCGGGACAGGGGGCACTGAAGCTTTCTTT	CASSHTGTGGTEAFF
TRBV6-5	NA	TRBJ1-4	NA	TGTGCCAGCAGTTACGGGCCTGCAACTAATGAAAAACTGTTTTTT	CASSYGPATNEKLFF
TRBV3-1	TRBD2	TRBJ2-2	few	TGTGCCAGCAGCGGGACTAGCGGTATACACACCGGGGAGCTGTTTTTT	CASSGTSGIHTGELFF
TRBV12-3/TRBV12-4	TRBD2	TRBJ2-1	NA	TGTGCCAGCAGCCTTAGGACTAGCGGGGGGTACAATGAGCAGTTCTTC	CASSLRTSGGYNEQFF
TRBV5-1	TRBD1	TRBJ2-6	few	TGCGCCAGCAGCTTGGACACAGGGGTTGGGGCCAACGTCCTGACTTTC	CASSLDTGVGANVLTF